One and the same sample provided the 13 T cell receptor beta chains below, sequenced in a study of long-term antiretroviral therapy in people with HIV. They ran version v3.0 of the immunoSEQ assay at survey level. Clones were read by immunoSEQ multiplex PCR, and TCRdb kept only the in-frame ones, dropping some. This sample yields 24,000 or so clones, of which over 85% are seen a single time; less than 9.5% belongs to the top ten. The material was unsorted PBMCs, obtained 7.6 years after starting antiretroviral therapy. These receptor sequences come from a woman aged 40 to 55 with HIV.

The chain carries TRBV15 and TRBJ1-1; no firm D call. The germline V and J ends were trimmed by 0 bases and 0 bases, with 8 bases remaining between them. The CDR3 loop spans 15 amino acids. Germline V gene sequence: CDR1 LNHNV, CDR2 YYDKDF (reference sequence). In DNA, the CDR3 is TGTGCCACCAGCAGAGAGAAAGGGCTGAACACTGAAGCTTTCTTT. Translated: CATSREKGLNTEAFF.

The CDR3 region has the DNA TGCGCCAGCAGCCCACCGGGCACGAAATCACCCCTCCACTTT. Translating gives CASSPPGTKSPLHF. The V and J genes are TRBV4-1 and TRBJ1-6; D gene unclear. The CDR3 totals 14 residues. The V and J ends lost 4 bases and 10 bases respectively, with 14 bases between them. In germline, CDR1 is MGHRA, CDR2 YSYEKL.

The chain couples TRBV10-3 to TRBJ2-3; 8 nucleotides agree with TRBD1. V gave up 8 bases and J gave up 0 bases; unmatched junction bases: 4. The germline CDR1 and CDR2 sequences are ENHRY and SYGVKD. This CDR3 has 14 amino acids. In DNA form, the CDR3 reads TGTGCCATCTCCGACAGGGGCAGCACAGATACGCAGTATTTT. Translated: CAISDRGSTDTQYF.

For the CDR3, the DNA is TGTGCCAGCAGCTTAGATCTCAGGCGGGACACTGAAGCTTTCTTT. This gives the protein CASSLDLRRDTEAFF. This chain links TRBV11-2 with TRBJ1-1; the D is unclear. The CDR3 spans 15 residues. V lost 0 bases to trimming and J lost 3 bases, with 11 bases between them. Germline V gene data show CDR1 as SGHAT and CDR2 as FQNNGV.

J is TRBJ2-5 and V is TRBV6-5, with 7 bases lining up with TRBD2. The germline gives CDR1 MNHEY, CDR2 SVGAGI. The CDR3 is made up of 15 amino acids. V lost 0 bases and J lost 9; bases outside the gene matches: 10. The CDR3 region has the DNA TGTGCCAGCAGTTACTCAGCGGGGTCATCAGTGGCCCAGTACTTC. Translation gives CASSYSAGSSVAQYF.

The CDR3 loop is CSVGGGYGYTF. CDR3 in DNA: TGCAGCGTTGGGGGGGGCTATGGCTACACCTTC. The chain employs TRBV29-1 and TRBJ1-2; possibly TRBD1 for D (5 bases). Germline-derived CDR1 and CDR2 are SQVTM and ANQGSEA. V was clipped by 4 bases and J by 4 bases, with 7 bases between them. This CDR3 contains 11 residues.

The chain combines TRBV19 with TRBJ1-2, with TRBD1 matching over 12 bases. CDR3 length equals 15 residues. Looked up from germline, CDR1 is LNHDA and CDR2 is SQIVND (reference sequence). V shed 5 bases, J shed 10 bases, and the junction held 11 bases outside the gene matches. The DNA of the CDR3 is TGTGCCAGTAGTCAACCGGGACAGGGGGCAGTCGTCTACACCTTC. Its translation is CASSQPGQGAVVYTF.

This rearrangement joins TRBV7-9 to TRBJ1-2; 9 bases match TRBD1. V lost 8 bases, J lost 7 bases, and 5 bases stayed unmatched. Germline CDR1 SEHNR, CDR2 FQNEAQ (reference sequence). The CDR3 contains 12 residues. DNA for the CDR3: TGTGCCAGCGGACAGGGGAAGGTTGGCTACACCTTC. The encoded protein is CASGQGKVGYTF. Variable domain in full (rest from reference TRBV7-9 and TRBJ1-2): DTGVSQNPRHKITKRGQNVTFRCDPISEHNRLYWYRQTLGQGPEFLTYFQNEAQLEKSRLLSDRFSAERPKGSFSTLEIQRTEQGDSAMYLCASGQGKVGYTFGSGTRLTVV.

CDR3 DNA sequence: TGTGCCAGCAGCTCCGGGGCGTTGAACACTGAAGCTTTCTTT. Amino acid sequence: CASSSGALNTEAFF. The chain combines TRBV7-8 with TRBJ1-1; TRBD1 is a possible D gene (5 bases). CDR1 and CDR2 (germline): SGHVS, FQNEAQ. The CDR3 spans 14 residues. Trimming removed 4 bases at V and 0 bases at J, with 9 bases between.

The V gene is TRBV7-9, the J gene TRBJ2-1, with D possibly matching TRBD1 (5 bases). There are 14 residues in the CDR3. The germline V gene has CDR1 SEHNR and CDR2 FQNEAQ (reference sequence). The V gene lost 6 bases and the J gene lost 0 bases, with 9 bases spanning the gap. The CDR3 here is CASSLDTSYNEQFF. Here the CDR3 DNA reads TGTGCCAGCAGTTTGGACACCTCCTACAATGAGCAGTTCTTC.

The chain is built from TRBV10-3 and TRBJ1-1; D is ambiguous. From germline, CDR1 is ENHRY and CDR2 SYGVKD. This CDR3 is built from 13 residues. V was shortened by 2 bases and J by 1 base, with 5 bases between the two germline ends. The CDR3 region has the DNA TGTGCCATCAGTGAGCCGCAGAACACTGAAGCTTTCTTT. Amino acids: CAISEPQNTEAFF.

CDR3 loop: CASSAGTGARYEQYF. The CDR3 DNA is TGCGCCAGCAGTGCCGGGACAGGGGCTCGCTACGAGCAGTACTTC. The chain couples TRBV10-1 to TRBJ2-7; 10 positions agree with TRBD1. This CDR3 region has 15 residues. The junction had 6 bases not matched to a gene; V was cut back by 4 bases and J by 3 bases. CDR1 is WNHNN and CDR2 is SYGVQD in the germline V gene (reference sequence).

The chain carries TRBV2 and TRBJ1-2; D remains ambiguous. Trimming pared 2 bases from V and 2 bases from J, leaving 9 bases between. The CDR3 contains 14 residues. Germline V gives CDR1 SNHLY, CDR2 FYNNEI. CDR3 residues: CASSEMGVNYGYTF. DNA of the CDR3: TGTGCCAGCAGTGAAATGGGCGTAAACTATGGCTACACCTTC.